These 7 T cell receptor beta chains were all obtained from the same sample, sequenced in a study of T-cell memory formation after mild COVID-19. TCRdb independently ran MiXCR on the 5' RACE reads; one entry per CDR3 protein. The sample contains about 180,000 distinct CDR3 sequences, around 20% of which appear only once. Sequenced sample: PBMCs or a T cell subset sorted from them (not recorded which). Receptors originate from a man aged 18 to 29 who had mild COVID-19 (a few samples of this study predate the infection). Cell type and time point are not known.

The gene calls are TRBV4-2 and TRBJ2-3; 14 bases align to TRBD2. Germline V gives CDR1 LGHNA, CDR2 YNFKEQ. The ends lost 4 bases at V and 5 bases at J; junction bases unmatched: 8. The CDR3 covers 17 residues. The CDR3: CASSLHGTSGSGDTQYF. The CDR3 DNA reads TGTGCCAGCAGCCTGCACGGGACTAGCGGGAGTGGAGATACGCAGTATTTT.

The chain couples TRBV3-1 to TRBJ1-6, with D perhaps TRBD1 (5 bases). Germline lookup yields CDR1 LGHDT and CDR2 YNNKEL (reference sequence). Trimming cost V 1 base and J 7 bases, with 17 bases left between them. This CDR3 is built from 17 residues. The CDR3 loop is CASSQGHPGLWNSPLHF. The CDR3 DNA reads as TGTGCCAGCAGCCAAGGGCATCCGGGGCTGTGGAATTCACCCCTCCACTTT.

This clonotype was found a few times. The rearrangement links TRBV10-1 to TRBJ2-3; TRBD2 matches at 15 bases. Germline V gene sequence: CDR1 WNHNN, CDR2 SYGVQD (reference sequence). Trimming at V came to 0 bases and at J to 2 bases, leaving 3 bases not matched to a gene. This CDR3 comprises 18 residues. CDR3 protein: CASSESRTSGGATDTQYF. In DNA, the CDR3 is TGCGCCAGCAGTGAGTCTAGGACTAGCGGGGGGGCCACAGATACGCAGTATTTT.

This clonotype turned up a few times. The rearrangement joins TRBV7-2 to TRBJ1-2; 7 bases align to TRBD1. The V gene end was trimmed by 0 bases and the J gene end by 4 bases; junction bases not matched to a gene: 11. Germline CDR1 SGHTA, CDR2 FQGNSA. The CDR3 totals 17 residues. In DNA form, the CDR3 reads TGTGCCAGCAGCTTAGCAAGGGGTAGGGGGCCTTCCTATGGCTACACCTTC. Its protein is CASSLARGRGPSYGYTF.

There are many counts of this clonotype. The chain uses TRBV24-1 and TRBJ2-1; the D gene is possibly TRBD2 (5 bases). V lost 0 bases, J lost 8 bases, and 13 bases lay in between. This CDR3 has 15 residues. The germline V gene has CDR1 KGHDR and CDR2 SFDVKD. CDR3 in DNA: TGTGCCACCAGTGATTTGCACGGGGTTAGGGATGAGCAGTTCTTC. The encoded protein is CATSDLHGVRDEQFF.

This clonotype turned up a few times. DNA of the CDR3: TGTGCCAGCAGCCTGCTTGGGACAGGGAGGACCGGGGAGCTGTTTTTT. Residues: CASSLLGTGRTGELFF. This chain uses TRBV7-3 with TRBJ2-2; TRBD1 agrees at 9 bases. V shed 5 bases and J 5 bases; nucleotides not matched to a gene: 9. CDR1 is SGHTA and CDR2 is FQGTGA in the germline V gene. CDR3 length: 16 amino acids.

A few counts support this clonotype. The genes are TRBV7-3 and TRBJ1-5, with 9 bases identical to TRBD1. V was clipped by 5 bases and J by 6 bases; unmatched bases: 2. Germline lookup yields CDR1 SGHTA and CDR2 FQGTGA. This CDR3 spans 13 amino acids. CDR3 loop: CASSADRGQPQHF. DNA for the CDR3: TGTGCCAGCAGCGCGGACAGGGGTCAGCCCCAGCATTTT.